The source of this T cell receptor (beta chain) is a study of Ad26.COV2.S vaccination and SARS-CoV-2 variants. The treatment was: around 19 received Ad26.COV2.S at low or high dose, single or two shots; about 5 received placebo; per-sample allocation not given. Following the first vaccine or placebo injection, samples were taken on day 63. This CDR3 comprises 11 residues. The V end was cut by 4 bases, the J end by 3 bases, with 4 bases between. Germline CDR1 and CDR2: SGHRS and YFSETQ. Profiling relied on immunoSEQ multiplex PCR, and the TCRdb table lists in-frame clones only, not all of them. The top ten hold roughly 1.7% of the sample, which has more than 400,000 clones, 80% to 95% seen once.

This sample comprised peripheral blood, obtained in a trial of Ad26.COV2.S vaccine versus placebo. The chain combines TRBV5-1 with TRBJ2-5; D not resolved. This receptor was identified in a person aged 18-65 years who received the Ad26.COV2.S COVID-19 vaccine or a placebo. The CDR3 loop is CASSTEETQYF. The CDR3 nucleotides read TGCGCCAGCAGCACGGAAGAGACCCAGTACTTC.